This T cell receptor (beta chain) was recorded in a study of CD8 T cells in ankylosing spondylitis. Notes on the study in general: Disease-linked clones bore a CD8+ phenotype and were relatively rare in peripheral blood. In ankylosing spondylitis patients, matched synovial fluid reportedly showed significant enrichment of disease-linked clones. Fewer than ten highly homologous variants made up a TCR beta motif, and this motif appeared characteristic of ankylosing spondylitis blood. Prior work had noted some motif variants in reactive arthritis blood and synovial fluid.

Quantitative 5'-RACE with molecular barcodes produced the TCR beta libraries. TCRdb fed the 5' RACE reads into MiXCR, producing one record per CDR3 protein. This table holds about 540,000 distinct CDR3 sequences, approximately 11% found once. With regard to this clonotype: What it recognizes is unknown.

The CDR3 sequence is 16 residues long. Germline V gene data show CDR1 as SGHVS and CDR2 as FQNEAQ. V was pared by 3 bases and J by 4 bases, with 9 bases of the junction left unmatched. The chain employs TRBV7-8 and TRBJ2-5; TRBD2 matches at 9 bases. The sequencing input was blood, either unsorted or a sorted T cell fraction (not recorded which). The origin of this receptor is a male donor with ankylosing spondylitis. The CDR3 DNA is TGTGCCAGCAGCTTTAGGGTAGCGGGAGTGGCAGAGACCCAGTACTTC. It codes for CASSFRVAGVAETQYF.